A single sample gave rise to the 16 T cell receptor beta chains below, sequenced in a study of shared clonotypes between healthy human individuals. Measured with immunoSEQ multiplex PCR; TCRdb has only the in-frame clones, and not every one. This sample yields about 680,000 clones, of which 72% are seen a single time; around 2% belongs to the top ten. The sequencing input was memory CD4+ T cells sorted from blood. The sample's subset: CD45RA-negative fraction. The receptors here all came from a woman aged 25-40 years in good health.

CDR3 sequence reads: CASGAPKNRETQYF. The DNA of the CDR3 is TGTGCCAGTGGGGCCCCTAAAAATCGAGAGACCCAGTACTTC. The rearrangement links TRBV28 to TRBJ2-5; D is possibly TRBD1 (5 bases). The CDR3 is made up of 14 amino acids. The ends were cut back, 9 bases at V and 4 bases at J, with 18 bases in the middle. Germline CDR1 and CDR2: MDHEN and SYDVKM. The complete variable domain, with remaining parts taken from reference TRBV28 and TRBJ2-5, reads DVKVTQSSRYLVKRTGEKVFLECVQDMDHENMFWYRQDPGLGLRLIYFSYDVKMKEKGDIPEGYSVSREKKERFSLILESASTNQTSMYLCASGAPKNRETQYFGPGTRLLVL.

This rearrangement joins TRBV27 to TRBJ1-6; D is uncertain. V was trimmed by 8 bases and J by 8 bases, leaving 16 bases between them. The CDR3 runs to 14 residues. The germline V gene has CDR1 MNHEY and CDR2 SMNVEV (reference sequence). The chain's CDR3 is CASVAWAGHSPLHF. The CDR3, as DNA: TGTGCCAGCGTGGCGTGGGCAGGCCATTCACCCCTCCACTTT.

The chain links TRBV5-6 to TRBJ2-1, with 8 bases identical to TRBD2. The CDR3 length is 16 residues. Germline V lookup: CDR1 SGHDT, CDR2 YYEEEE. Unmatched junction bases numbered 4, after V lost 1 base and J lost 1 base. This chain's CDR3 is CASSLSGGGSYNEQFF. The CDR3 nucleotides are TGTGCCAGCAGCTTGTCGGGCGGGGGGTCCTACAATGAGCAGTTCTTC.

The chain couples TRBV11-2 to TRBJ2-7, with D tentatively TRBD2 (6 bases). Germline CDR1 is SGHAT and CDR2 is FQNNGV. This CDR3 is 15 amino acids long. The V end lost 0 bases, the J end lost 5 bases, and 14 bases lay between the germline ends. The CDR3 loop is CASSLEGGAHHEQYF. CDR3 in DNA: TGTGCCAGCAGCTTAGAAGGAGGGGCCCACCACGAGCAGTACTTC.

The chain links TRBV5-8 to TRBJ2-3; unclear D gene. The V gene's germline CDR1 is SGHTS and CDR2 YDEGEE. The V end was cut by 4 bases, the J end by 0 bases, with 9 bases between. The CDR3 extends over 14 amino acids. This CDR3 reads CASSGRISTDTQYF. The CDR3 DNA is TGTGCCAGCAGCGGACGAATTAGCACAGATACGCAGTATTTT.

This clone was picked up a small number of times. The chain employs TRBV5-6 and TRBJ1-1; 7 nucleotides agree with TRBD1. The CDR3 consists of 14 residues. Germline CDR1 SGHDT, CDR2 YYEEEE. J was trimmed by 4 bases and V by 4 bases; bases with no gene match: 7. CDR3 DNA sequence: TGTGCCAGCAGCCAGCTGGACAGGACCACTGAAGCTTTCTTT. This sequence encodes CASSQLDRTTEAFF.

The V and J genes are TRBV30 and TRBJ1-3; D is unclear. In germline, CDR1 is GTSNPN, CDR2 SVGIG (reference sequence). The V gene lost 3 bases and the J gene lost 0 bases, with 6 bases spanning the gap. This CDR3 has 13 residues. The CDR3 DNA sequence: TGTGCCTGGAGCCTTCTCTCTGGAAACACCATATATTTT. The encoded protein is CAWSLLSGNTIYF.

The V call is TRBV19, the J call TRBJ1-5; TRBD1 matches 7 bases. The junction had 6 bases not matched to a gene; V was cut back by 4 bases and J by 3 bases. Germline assignment: CDR1 LNHDA and CDR2 SQIVND (reference sequence). CDR3 size: 15 residues. The CDR3 protein is CASSTGTVFNQPQHF. CDR3 coding DNA: TGTGCCAGTAGTACCGGGACAGTCTTCAATCAGCCCCAGCATTTT.

This chain links TRBV28 with TRBJ2-7; D remains ambiguous. Germline V CDR1 and CDR2: MDHEN, SYDVKM. The CDR3 extends over 13 amino acids. V was trimmed by 8 bases and J by 3 bases, leaving 14 bases between them. Written as DNA, the CDR3 is TGTGCCAGCGGGGAACGGACCAACTACGAGCAGTACTTC. Its protein product is CASGERTNYEQYF.

This clone was counted only a few times. The J gene is TRBJ2-7, the V gene TRBV27, with 9 bases aligning to TRBD1. The CDR3 runs 18 residues. With 5 bases clipped from V and 3 bases from J, the junction kept 17 bases outside the gene matches. Germline CDR1 reads MNHEY; CDR2 reads SMNVEV (reference sequence). The DNA of the CDR3 is TGTGCCAGCAGTACTCACAGGGGGCGCAAAGGTGGGGGCTACGAGCAGTACTTC. This sequence encodes CASSTHRGRKGGGYEQYF.

This clone has just a few counts. Other DNA sequences of this sample code for an identical CDR3. The chain combines TRBV7-2 with TRBJ2-3; TRBD1 might be the D (5 bases). Germline V gene data show CDR1 as SGHTA and CDR2 as FQGNSA. The germline V and J ends were trimmed by 1 base and 3 bases, with 11 bases remaining between them. The CDR3 has 15 residues. CDR3 sequence (DNA): TGTGCCAGCAGCTTAGGTCACAGGAGTACAGATACGCAGTATTTT. Its protein is CASSLGHRSTDTQYF.

The rearrangement links TRBV9 to TRBJ2-7; D call uncertain. V lost 0 bases to trimming and J lost 1 base, with 8 bases between them. CDR3 length equals 14 residues. In germline, CDR1 is SGDLS, CDR2 YYNGEE. CDR3 protein: CASSVGVESYEQYF. CDR3 coding DNA: TGTGCCAGCAGCGTAGGGGTAGAGTCCTACGAGCAGTACTTC.

This clone turned up a few times. This likely reflects a read error, since a far larger clone is one base away. The identical CDR3 is also encoded by other nucleotide sequences in the sample. The rearrangement uses TRBV7-2 and TRBJ2-7, with 7 bases matching TRBD2. The CDR3 spans 14 residues. V lost 3 bases, J lost 0 bases, and 2 bases stayed unmatched. Germline CDR1 SGHTA, CDR2 FQGNSA. The CDR3 DNA reads as TGTGCCAGCAGCTTGCAGCGGGACTCCTACGAGCAGTACTTC. Its translation: CASSLQRDSYEQYF.

This clone was seen more than once but under ten times. The chain employs TRBV29-1 and TRBJ2-2, with 8 bases lining up with TRBD1. The length of the CDR3 is 14 residues. With 6 bases clipped from V and 1 base from J, the junction kept 4 bases outside the gene matches. Per germline, CDR1 SQVTM and CDR2 ANQGSEA. Written as DNA, the CDR3 is TGCAGCGTAGGAGGACAGGGGAACACCGGGGAGCTGTTTTTT. Protein: CSVGGQGNTGELFF.

This clone showed up just a few times. A read error likely explains this, since a far larger clone differs by one base. Other DNA sequences in the same sample also yield this CDR3. V gene TRBV6-1 combines with J gene TRBJ1-5, with D uncertain. The V gene's germline CDR1 is MNHNS and CDR2 SASEGT. The V end lost 5 bases, the J end lost 5 bases, and 1 base lay between the germline ends. CDR3 length equals 10 residues. The CDR3 here is CASSYQPQHF. The CDR3 DNA follows: TGTGCCAGCAGTTATCAGCCCCAGCATTTT.

This clone occurred many times. Different DNA sequences within this sample yield the same CDR3. The chain carries TRBV28 and TRBJ2-7; D gene ambiguous. Looked up from germline, CDR1 is MDHEN and CDR2 is SYDVKM. V shed 2 bases and J shed 4 bases, with 3 bases lying between them. The CDR3 sequence is 11 residues long. CDR3 sequence: CASSLRYEQYF. CDR3 sequence (DNA): TGTGCCAGCAGTTTAAGGTACGAGCAGTACTTC.